This passage covers 20 T cell receptor beta chains from one sample sequenced in a study of spatial heterogeneity in lung cancer. One entry per CDR3 protein results from TCRdb running MiXCR on the 5' RACE reads. The profile shows roughly 120,000 distinct CDR3 sequences, about 12% of them singletons. Documented time point: blood at routine non-recurrence follow-up after resection. Extraction of whole RNA from tumor, nontumor lung or frozen PBMC preceded unsorted sequencing. Specimen: PBMCs, collected at follow-up. The receptors derive from a male donor with early-stage non-small cell lung cancer.

This clonotype was detected ten times or more. The chain employs TRBV6-5 and TRBJ1-2, with D perhaps matching TRBD1 (6 bases). Per the germline V gene, CDR1 is MNHEY and CDR2 is SVGAGI. The ends were cut back, 6 bases at V and 0 bases at J, with 17 bases in the middle. CDR3 length: 16 amino acids. The CDR3 DNA is TGTGCCAGCAGGGACGAGGGCAGGGGAGCTAACTATGGCTACACCTTC. This encodes CASRDEGRGANYGYTF.

In this sample, this clonotype turned up many times. This chain connects TRBV29-1 to TRBJ1-5; D is possibly TRBD1 (5 bases). The CDR3 consists of 13 residues. V lost 2 bases, J lost 5 bases, and 10 bases lay in between. CDR1 and CDR2 (germline): SQVTM, ANQGSEA. The CDR3 DNA reads TGCAGCGTTGAACCCGGAGGGGATCAGCCCCAGCATTTT. It codes for CSVEPGGDQPQHF.

The J gene is TRBJ2-7, the V gene TRBV6-5; possible D gene TRBD1, 5 bases. Trimming removed 5 bases at V and 2 bases at J, with 10 bases between. Germline V gives CDR1 MNHEY, CDR2 SVGAGI. This CDR3 has 13 amino acids. The DNA of the CDR3 is TGTGCCAGCAGTCCCAGGGTTGCCTACGAGCAGTACTTC. It codes for CASSPRVAYEQYF.

This clonotype showed up just a few times. The gene calls are TRBV18 and TRBJ1-2, with no clear D. The CDR3 is made up of 14 amino acids. Germline CDR1 reads KGHSH; CDR2 reads LQKENI. The V and J ends lost 4 bases and 5 bases respectively, with 14 bases between them. The CDR3 spells CASSLPGLTYGYTF. DNA of the CDR3: TGTGCCAGCTCACTACCCGGGCTTACTTATGGCTACACCTTC.

The rearrangement uses TRBV7-9 and TRBJ1-1, with TRBD1 matching 8 bases. This CDR3 has 15 amino acids. The germline CDR1 and CDR2 sequences are SEHNR and FQNEAQ (reference sequence). Unmatched junction bases numbered 9, after V lost 5 bases and J lost 4 bases. In DNA, the CDR3 is TGTGCCAGCAGCCTAACACAGGGGGTGGGCACTGAAGCTTTCTTT. It encodes CASSLTQGVGTEAFF.

This clonotype was counted between two and nine times. The gene calls are TRBV6-1 and TRBJ2-1; D is uncertain. Germline values: CDR1 MNHNS, CDR2 SASEGT. The V gene lost 6 bases and the J gene lost 6 bases, with 6 bases spanning the gap. This CDR3 has 11 residues. CDR3 coding DNA: TGTGCCAGCAGAGATCTCAATGAGCAGTTCTTC. Its protein is CASRDLNEQFF.

This clonotype was seen a few times. The chain links TRBV28 to TRBJ1-3; the match to TRBD1 covers 7 bases. The CDR3 length is 14 residues. V lost 7 bases to trimming and J lost 3 bases; unmatched junction nucleotides: 6. Germline-derived CDR1 and CDR2 are MDHEN and SYDVKM. In nucleotides, the CDR3 is TGTGCCAGCAAAACAGGGGTGGATGGAAACACCATATATTTT. It is translated as CASKTGVDGNTIYF.

This clonotype was seen a handful of times. This rearrangement joins TRBV9 to TRBJ1-5, with TRBD1 matching over 7 bases. The J segment lost 4 bases and the V segment lost 3 bases, leaving 7 bases of the junction unmatched. Germline V gives CDR1 SGDLS, CDR2 YYNGEE. This CDR3 has 15 residues. For the CDR3, the DNA is TGTGCCAGCAGCGAGGGGACAGACTATAATCAGCCCCAGCATTTT. Its translation is CASSEGTDYNQPQHF.

This clonotype was recorded many times. V usage is TRBV4-2 and J usage is TRBJ2-5; TRBD1 might be the D (5 bases). The germline V gene has CDR1 LGHNA and CDR2 YNFKEQ. This CDR3 region has 15 residues. V was pared by 1 base and J by 0 bases, with 9 bases between. The CDR3 is CASSQGYRNQETQYF. DNA of the CDR3: TGTGCCAGCAGCCAAGGGTACAGGAACCAAGAGACCCAGTACTTC.

The chain recombines TRBV20-1 with TRBJ2-7; D is ambiguous. Germline values: CDR1 DFQATT, CDR2 SNEGSKA (reference sequence). V dropped 0 bases and J dropped 0 bases, with 15 bases sitting between them. The CDR3 totals 16 residues. The CDR3 loop reads CSAREGYSISSYEQYF. The CDR3 DNA reads as TGCAGTGCTAGAGAAGGCTACTCGATCAGCTCCTACGAGCAGTACTTC.

This clonotype has just a few counts. The rearrangement uses TRBV20-1 and TRBJ1-6, with D possibly matching TRBD1 (6 bases). Germline CDR1 is DFQATT and CDR2 is SNEGSKA (reference sequence). V was cut by 3 bases and J by 9 bases, with 9 bases left in between. The CDR3 has 12 amino acids. CDR3 sequence (DNA): TGCAGTGCTAGGGGACAATCTTCACCCCTCCACTTT. Protein sequence: CSARGQSSPLHF.

This rearrangement joins TRBV7-3 to TRBJ2-1; TRBD2 is a possible D gene (5 bases). CDR1 SGHTA and CDR2 FQGTGA come from the germline V gene. V lost 2 bases, J lost 0 bases, and 11 bases lay in between. This CDR3 comprises 16 residues. The CDR3 region is CASSLAEGSSYNEQFF. CDR3 bases: TGTGCCAGCAGCTTAGCCGAGGGAAGCTCCTACAATGAGCAGTTCTTC.

In this sample, this clonotype turned up many times. The V and J genes are TRBV6-5 and TRBJ1-1; TRBD1 is a possible D gene (6 bases). The germline V gene encodes CDR1 MNHEY and CDR2 SVGAGI. CDR3 length equals 12 residues. With 4 bases removed from V and 6 bases from J, the gap between germline ends came to 9 bases. CDR3 in amino acids: CASSFGTSEAFF. The CDR3 nucleotides read TGTGCCAGCAGTTTCGGGACATCTGAAGCTTTCTTT.

This clonotype appeared a few times. The V gene is TRBV15, the J gene TRBJ2-3; D uncertain. The germline CDR1 and CDR2 sequences are LNHNV and YYDKDF (reference sequence). Trimming removed 1 base from V and 5 bases from J, with 4 bases in between. The CDR3 totals 12 residues. The chain's CDR3 is CATSRGGDTQYF. The CDR3 DNA reads as TGTGCCACCAGCAGAGGAGGAGATACGCAGTATTTT. Complete variable domain (other parts from reference TRBV15 and TRBJ2-3): DAMVIQNPRYQVTQFGKPVTLSCSQTLNHNVMYWYQQKSSQAPKLLFHYYDKDFNNEADTPDNFQSRRPNTSFCFLDIRSPGLGDTAMYLCATSRGGDTQYFGPGTRLTVL.

The sample holds many counts of this clonotype. The gene calls are TRBV29-1 and TRBJ2-1; D might be TRBD2 (6 bases). Trimming left V 3 bases short and J 0 bases short, with 21 bases between. In germline, CDR1 is SQVTM, CDR2 ANQGSEA. The CDR3 totals 18 residues. For the CDR3, the DNA is TGCAGCGTTGAGGGGGGTCAAGGGAGGTCCCACTCCTACAATGAGCAGTTCTTC. Translation gives CSVEGGQGRSHSYNEQFF.

This clonotype was seen more than once but under ten times. This chain links TRBV20-1 with TRBJ2-5; TRBD2 matches at 7 bases. Germline CDR1 DFQATT, CDR2 SNEGSKA (reference sequence). The ends lost 5 bases at V and 5 bases at J; junction bases unmatched: 8. This CDR3 contains 13 residues. The CDR3 sequence is CSARLWGGETQYF. The DNA for the CDR3 is TGCAGTGCTCGACTCTGGGGAGGGGAGACCCAGTACTTC.

This clonotype was seen only a few times. The chain uses TRBV30 and TRBJ2-7; D is uncertain. The length of the CDR3 is 13 residues. Trimming cost V 4 bases and J 0 bases, with 10 bases left between them. Per the germline V gene, CDR1 is GTSNPN and CDR2 is SVGIG (reference sequence). The DNA for the CDR3 is TGTGCCTGGAAGAGTGGCGTCTCCTACGAGCAGTACTTC. It translates to CAWKSGVSYEQYF.

Only a few counts were recorded for this clonotype. The chain recombines TRBV5-1 with TRBJ2-5; perhaps D is TRBD1 or TRBD2 (5 bases each). This CDR3 spans 14 amino acids. Deletions cut 4 bases from V and 5 bases from J, with 15 bases between. The V gene's germline CDR1 is SGHRS and CDR2 YFSETQ. The CDR3: CASSPGRPGETQYF. The CDR3 DNA sequence: TGCGCCAGCAGCCCGGGACGCCCCGGCGAGACCCAGTACTTC.

The chain couples TRBV14 to TRBJ2-7; D may be TRBD1 (6 bases). The CDR3 extends over 13 amino acids. Trimming stripped 1 base from V and 6 bases from J, with 10 bases between. Germline CDR1 is SGHDN and CDR2 is FVKESK. The CDR3 reads CASSQAGVSEQYF. In DNA, the CDR3 is TGTGCCAGCAGCCAAGCAGGGGTGAGCGAGCAGTACTTC.

This clonotype was picked up a small number of times. The chain combines TRBV3-1 with TRBJ1-3; D gene unclear. V dropped 3 bases and J dropped 4 bases, with 16 bases sitting between them. The CDR3 loop spans 16 amino acids. CDR1 is LGHDT, CDR2 YNNKEL, per germline (reference sequence). CDR3 coding DNA: TGTGCCAGCAGCCATCCCGTACAAGTGACGGGAAACACCATATATTTT. Protein: CASSHPVQVTGNTIYF.